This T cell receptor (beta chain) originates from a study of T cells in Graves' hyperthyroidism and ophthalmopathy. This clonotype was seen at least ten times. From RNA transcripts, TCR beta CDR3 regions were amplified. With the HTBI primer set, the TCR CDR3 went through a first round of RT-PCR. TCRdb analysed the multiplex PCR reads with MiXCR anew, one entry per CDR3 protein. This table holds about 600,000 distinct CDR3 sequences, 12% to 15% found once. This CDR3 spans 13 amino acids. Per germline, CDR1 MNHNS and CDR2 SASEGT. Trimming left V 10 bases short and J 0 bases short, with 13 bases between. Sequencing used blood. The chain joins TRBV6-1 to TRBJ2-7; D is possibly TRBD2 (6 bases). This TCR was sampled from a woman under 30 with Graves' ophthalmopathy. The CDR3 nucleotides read TGTGCCACTAGAGTAGCGGACTCCTACGAGCAGTACTTC. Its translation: CATRVADSYEQYF.